This TCR beta chain was found in a study of CD8 T cells in Susac syndrome. V lost 5 bases and J 0 bases, leaving 15 bases between the germline ends. CDR3 length equals 16 residues. Germline V gives CDR1 LNHNV, CDR2 YYDKDF (reference sequence). A quantity of about 0.5 to 1 ug RNA underwent reverse transcription using random hexamers. MiXCR, applied by TCRdb to the immunoSEQ multiplex PCR reads, yields one record per CDR3 protein. The sample lists 180,000 or so distinct CDR3 sequences, 85% to 95% occurring once. FACS enriched CD8+ TEMRA cells, while bulk CD8+ and CD4+ were negatively isolated. This TCR was sampled from a human donor in good health. The rearrangement joins TRBV15 to TRBJ2-3; D unclear. The specimen sequenced was CD4+ T cells from PBMCs. This CDR3 reads CATSRSKYTSTDTQYF. CDR3 DNA sequence: TGTGCCACCAGCCGATCGAAGTATACTAGCACAGATACGCAGTATTTT.